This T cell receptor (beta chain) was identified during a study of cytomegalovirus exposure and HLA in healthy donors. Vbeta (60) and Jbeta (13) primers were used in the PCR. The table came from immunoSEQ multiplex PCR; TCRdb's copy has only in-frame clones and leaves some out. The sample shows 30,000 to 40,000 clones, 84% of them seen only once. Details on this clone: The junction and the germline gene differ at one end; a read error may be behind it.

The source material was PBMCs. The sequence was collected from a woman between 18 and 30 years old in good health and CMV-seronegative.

The CDR3 spells CSSSFKPGQQETQYF. DNA for the CDR3: TGTTCCAGCAGCTTTAAACCGGGACAGCAAGAGACCCAGTACTTC. V usage is TRBV7-9 and J usage is TRBJ2-5, with 7 bases identical to TRBD1. This CDR3 comprises 15 residues. Germline V gene lookup returns CDR1 SEHNR and CDR2 FQNEAQ (reference sequence).